This record concerns one T cell receptor beta chain sequence. TCRdb keeps only in-frame clones here, not all; method: immunoSEQ multiplex PCR. Of about 170,000 clones in the sample, roughly 86% were seen once. Separate from the approximately 720-subject first cohort was the approximately 130-subject validation cohort, to which the donors belonged. This record comes from a study of cytomegalovirus exposure and HLA in healthy donors. Study-wide background: A later analysis reported the same platform for the roughly 120 validation repertoires and the roughly 700 first-cohort repertoires.

Trimming removed 7 bases at V and 2 bases at J, with 9 bases between. This CDR3 contains 12 residues. From germline, CDR1 is SGHTA and CDR2 FQGNSA. The sample was PBMCs. The rearrangement links TRBV7-2 to TRBJ2-7, with D uncertain. This TCR derives from a woman between 18 and 30 years old in good health and CMV-seropositive. The DNA for the CDR3 is TGTGCCAGCATGGGTACTACCTACGAGCAGTACTTC. Its translation: CASMGTTYEQYF. Filled out from reference TRBV7-2 and TRBJ2-7, the complete variable domain reads GAGVSQSPSNKVTEKGKDVELRCDPISGHTALYWYRQSLGQGLEFLIYFQGNSAPDKSGLPSDRFSAERTGGSVSTLTIQRTQQEDSAVYLCASMGTTYEQYFGPGTRLTVT.